This is a list of T cell receptor beta chains from one sample in a study of blood T cells in healthy people across ages. TCRdb re-called the 5' RACE reads with MiXCR, one entry per CDR3 protein. The sample has 1.5 million to 2 million distinct CDR3 sequences; just under 50% are singletons. Sequencing input: blood. Every receptor here comes from a woman between 40 and 50 years old in good health. Each CDR3 is given with its conserved first and last residue. A D gene is named only where the DNA matches it firmly. Expanded clones get a size class; other rows say once, few or many, or leave the size out.

D gene	clone size	V gene	J gene	CDR3 protein	CDR3 DNA
-	few	TRBV25-1	TRBJ2-5	CASSEGQGGTQYF	TGTGCCAGCAGTGAAGGCCAAGGAGGTACCCAGTACTTC
-	-	TRBV28	TRBJ2-6	CASSPYASGANVLTF	TGTGCCAGCAGCCCTTATGCCTCTGGGGCCAACGTCCTGACTTTC
-	-	TRBV5-1	TRBJ1-6	CASSIPSTVADNSPLHF	TGCGCCAGCAGCATCCCGTCGACAGTGGCAGATAATTCACCCCTCCACTTT
TRBD2	-	TRBV5-1	TRBJ2-5	CASSLIERGQVETQYF	TGCGCCAGCAGCTTGATAGAGCGGGGGCAGGTAGAGACCCAGTACTTC
TRBD1	few	TRBV2	TRBJ2-6	CASFPGQGGSGANVLTF	TGTGCCAGCTTTCCCGGACAGGGTGGGTCTGGGGCCAACGTCCTGACTTTC
TRBD1	-	TRBV29-1	TRBJ1-1	CSVSRGRGAEAFF	TGCAGCGTAAGCAGGGGGCGCGGAGCTGAAGCTTTCTTT
TRBD1	-	TRBV6-2/TRBV6-3	TRBJ2-6	CASSRGQGASVGANVLTF	TGTGCCAGCAGTAGAGGACAGGGGGCCTCTGTCGGGGCCAACGTCCTGACTTTC
TRBD2	few	TRBV6-2/TRBV6-3	TRBJ2-5	CASITRLGRGLAGDEETQYF	TGTGCCAGCATTACAAGATTAGGACGAGGATTGGCGGGGGATGAAGAGACCCAGTACTTC
-	-	TRBV4-2	TRBJ2-1	CASSQVLAGAASYNEQFF	TGTGCCAGCAGCCAAGTCCTGGCCGGGGCAGCCTCCTACAATGAGCAGTTCTTC
-	-	TRBV6-5	TRBJ2-1	CASSYGDGGDNEQFF	TGTGCCAGCAGTTACGGGGACGGGGGTGACAATGAGCAGTTCTTC
-	-	TRBV2	TRBJ2-1	CASSELEFEQFF	TGTGCCAGCAGTGAACTTGAATTTGAGCAGTTCTTC
-	-	TRBV20-1	TRBJ2-7	CSANRGTPNLYEQYF	TGCAGTGCTAACCGCGGGACACCTAACCTCTACGAGCAGTACTTC
TRBD1	few	TRBV29-1	TRBJ2-5	CSVDRDRITSFSQYF	TGCAGCGTTGACCGGGACAGGATTACAAGTTTTTCCCAGTACTTC
-	-	TRBV5-1	TRBJ1-2	CASSLGQQTYGYTF	TGCGCCAGCAGCTTGGGACAGCAGACCTATGGCTACACCTTC
-	few	TRBV27	TRBJ2-7	CASSEDRFRREQYF	TGTGCCAGCAGTGAAGACAGGTTTCGGCGGGAGCAGTACTTC
-	few	TRBV7-7	TRBJ2-7	CASSPGPYSYEQYF	TGTGCTAGCAGCCCTGGACCGTACAGCTACGAGCAGTACTTC